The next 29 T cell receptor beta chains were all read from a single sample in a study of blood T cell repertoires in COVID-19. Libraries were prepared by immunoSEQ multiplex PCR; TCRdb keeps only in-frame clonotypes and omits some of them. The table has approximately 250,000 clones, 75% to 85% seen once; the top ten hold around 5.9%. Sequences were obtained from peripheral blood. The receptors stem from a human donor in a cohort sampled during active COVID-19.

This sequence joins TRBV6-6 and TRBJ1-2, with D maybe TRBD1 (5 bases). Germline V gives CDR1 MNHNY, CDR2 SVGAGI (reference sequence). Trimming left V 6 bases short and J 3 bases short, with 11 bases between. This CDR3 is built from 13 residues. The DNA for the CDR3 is TGTGCCAGCAGCCAGACAGCCCACTATGGCTACACCTTC. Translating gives CASSQTAHYGYTF.

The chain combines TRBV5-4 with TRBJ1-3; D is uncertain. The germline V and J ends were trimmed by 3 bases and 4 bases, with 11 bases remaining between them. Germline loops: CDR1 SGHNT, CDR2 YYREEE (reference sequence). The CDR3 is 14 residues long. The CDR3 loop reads CASSSPGDGNTIYF. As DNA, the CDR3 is TGTGCCAGCAGCTCTCCGGGAGACGGAAACACCATATATTTT.

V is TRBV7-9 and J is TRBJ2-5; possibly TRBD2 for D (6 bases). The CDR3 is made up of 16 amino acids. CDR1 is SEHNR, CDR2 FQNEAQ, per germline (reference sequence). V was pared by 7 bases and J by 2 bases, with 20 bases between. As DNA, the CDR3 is TGTGCCAGCACCACCCCGGCGGGGCGGAAGCAAGAGACCCAGTACTTC. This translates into CASTTPAGRKQETQYF.

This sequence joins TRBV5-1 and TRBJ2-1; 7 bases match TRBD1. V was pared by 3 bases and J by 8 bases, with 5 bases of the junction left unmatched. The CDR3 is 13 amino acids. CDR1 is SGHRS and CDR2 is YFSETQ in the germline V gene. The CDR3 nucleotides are TGCGCCAGCAGCTCGACAGGGCTGCATGAGCAGTTCTTC. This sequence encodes CASSSTGLHEQFF.

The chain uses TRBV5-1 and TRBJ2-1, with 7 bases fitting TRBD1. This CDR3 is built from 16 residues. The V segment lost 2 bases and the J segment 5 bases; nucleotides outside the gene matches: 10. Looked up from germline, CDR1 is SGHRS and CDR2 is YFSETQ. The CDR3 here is CASSLGGRRVNNEQFF. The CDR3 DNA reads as TGCGCCAGCAGCTTAGGGGGCCGTCGGGTTAACAATGAGCAGTTCTTC.

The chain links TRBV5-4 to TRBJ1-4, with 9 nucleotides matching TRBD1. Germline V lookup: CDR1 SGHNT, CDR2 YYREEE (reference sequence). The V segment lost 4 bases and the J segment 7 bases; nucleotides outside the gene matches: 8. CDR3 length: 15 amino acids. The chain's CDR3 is CASSLQGAVVEKLFF. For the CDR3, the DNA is TGTGCCAGCAGCCTACAGGGGGCGGTCGTTGAAAAACTGTTTTTT. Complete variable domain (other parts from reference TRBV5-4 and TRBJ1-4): ETGVTQSPTHLIKTRGQQVTLRCSSQSGHNTVSWYQQALGQGPQFIFQYYREEENGRGNFPPRFSGLQFPNYSSELNVNALELDDSALYLCASSLQGAVVEKLFFGSGTQLSVL.

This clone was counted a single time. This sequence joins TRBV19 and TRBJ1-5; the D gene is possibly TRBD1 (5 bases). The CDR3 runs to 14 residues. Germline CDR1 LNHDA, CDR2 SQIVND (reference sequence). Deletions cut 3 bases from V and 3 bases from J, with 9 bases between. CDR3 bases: TGTGCCAGTAGTATGGGCAGGGACAATCAGCCCCAGCATTTT. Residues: CASSMGRDNQPQHF.

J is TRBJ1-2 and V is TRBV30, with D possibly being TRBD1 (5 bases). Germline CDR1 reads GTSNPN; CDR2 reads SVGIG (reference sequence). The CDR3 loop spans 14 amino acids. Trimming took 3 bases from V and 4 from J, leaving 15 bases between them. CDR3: CAWSRRQGGYGYTF. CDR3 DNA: TGTGCCTGGAGCAGGCGGCAGGGAGGCTATGGCTACACCTTC.

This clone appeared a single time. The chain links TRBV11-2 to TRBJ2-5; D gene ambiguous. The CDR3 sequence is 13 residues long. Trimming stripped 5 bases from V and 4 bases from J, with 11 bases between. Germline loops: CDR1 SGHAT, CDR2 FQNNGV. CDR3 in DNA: TGTGCCAGCAGCACCAGTGTTGGAGAGACCCAGTACTTC. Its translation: CASSTSVGETQYF.

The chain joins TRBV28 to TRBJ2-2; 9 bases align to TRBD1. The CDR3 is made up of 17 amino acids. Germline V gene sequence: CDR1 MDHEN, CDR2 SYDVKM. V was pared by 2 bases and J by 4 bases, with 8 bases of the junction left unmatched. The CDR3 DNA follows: TGTGCCAGCAGTTTAGACTACAGGGGGCCATCCACCGGGGAGCTGTTTTTT. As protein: CASSLDYRGPSTGELFF. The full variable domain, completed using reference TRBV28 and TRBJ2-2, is DVKVTQSSRYLVKRTGEKVFLECVQDMDHENMFWYRQDPGLGLRLIYFSYDVKMKEKGDIPEGYSVSREKKERFSLILESASTNQTSMYLCASSLDYRGPSTGELFFGEGSRLTVL.

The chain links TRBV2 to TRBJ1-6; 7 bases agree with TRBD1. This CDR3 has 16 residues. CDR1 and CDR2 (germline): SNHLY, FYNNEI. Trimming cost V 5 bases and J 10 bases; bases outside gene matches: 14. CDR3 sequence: CASSQLGGTVGSPLHF. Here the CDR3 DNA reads TGTGCCAGCAGTCAGTTAGGGGGGACAGTCGGATCACCCCTCCACTTT.

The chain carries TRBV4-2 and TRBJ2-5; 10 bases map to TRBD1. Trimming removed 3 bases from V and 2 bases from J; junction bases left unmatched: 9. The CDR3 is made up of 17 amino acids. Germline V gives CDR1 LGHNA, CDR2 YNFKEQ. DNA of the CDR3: TGTGCCAGCAGCCAGGTTTCAGGACAGGGGGGACAAGAGACCCAGTACTTC. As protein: CASSQVSGQGGQETQYF.

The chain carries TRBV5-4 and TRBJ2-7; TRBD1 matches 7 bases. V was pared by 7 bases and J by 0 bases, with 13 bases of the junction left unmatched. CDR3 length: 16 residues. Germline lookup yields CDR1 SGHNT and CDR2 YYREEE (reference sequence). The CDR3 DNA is TGTGCCAGCGGCACCGGGACAGACCCTAGCTCCTACGAGCAGTACTTC. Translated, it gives CASGTGTDPSSYEQYF.

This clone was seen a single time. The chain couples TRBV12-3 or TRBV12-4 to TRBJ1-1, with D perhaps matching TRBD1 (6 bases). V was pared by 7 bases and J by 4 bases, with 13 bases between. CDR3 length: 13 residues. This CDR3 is CASTTRGGTEAFF. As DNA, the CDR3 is TGTGCCAGCACCACGAGAGGGGGCACTGAAGCTTTCTTT.

The CDR3: CSVRVGDTQYF. The CDR3, as DNA: TGCAGCGTTCGGGTGGGAGATACGCAGTATTTT. The J gene is TRBJ2-3, the V gene TRBV29-1; D is unresolved. V lost 5 bases, J lost 5 bases, and 8 bases lay in between. The V gene's germline CDR1 is SQVTM and CDR2 ANQGSEA. The CDR3 sequence is 11 residues long.

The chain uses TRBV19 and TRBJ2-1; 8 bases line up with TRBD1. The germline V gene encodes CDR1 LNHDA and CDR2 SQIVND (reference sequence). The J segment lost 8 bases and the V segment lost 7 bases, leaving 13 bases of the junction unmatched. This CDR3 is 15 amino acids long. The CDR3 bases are TGTGCCAGTAAAGATGGGGACAGGCCCCAGGATGAGCAGTTCTTC. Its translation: CASKDGDRPQDEQFF. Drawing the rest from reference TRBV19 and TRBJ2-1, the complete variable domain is DGGITQSPKYLFRKEGQNVTLSCEQNLNHDAMYWYRQDPGQGLRLIYYSQIVNDFQKGDIAEGYSVSREKKESFPLTVTSAQKNPTAFYLCASKDGDRPQDEQFFGPGTRLTVL.

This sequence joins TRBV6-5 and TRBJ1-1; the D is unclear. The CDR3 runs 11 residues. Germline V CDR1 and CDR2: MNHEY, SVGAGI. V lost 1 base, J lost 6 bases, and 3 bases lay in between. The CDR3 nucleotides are TGTGCCAGCAGTTACTTATCTGAAGCTTTCTTT. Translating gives CASSYLSEAFF.

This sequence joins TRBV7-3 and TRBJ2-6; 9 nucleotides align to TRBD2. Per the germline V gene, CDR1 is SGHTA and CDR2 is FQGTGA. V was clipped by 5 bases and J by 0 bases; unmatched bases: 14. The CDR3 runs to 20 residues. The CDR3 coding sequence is TGTGCCAGCAGCCCAAAAGGGGGTCTAGCGGGGTCCTCTGGGGCCAACGTCCTGACTTTC. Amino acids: CASSPKGGLAGSSGANVLTF.

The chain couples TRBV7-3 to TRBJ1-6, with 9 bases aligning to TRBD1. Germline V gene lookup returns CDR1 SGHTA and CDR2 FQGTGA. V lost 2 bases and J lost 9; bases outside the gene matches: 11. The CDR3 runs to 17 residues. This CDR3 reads CASSLSGTGILGSPLHF. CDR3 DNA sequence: TGTGCCAGCAGCTTATCCGGGACAGGGATTTTGGGTTCACCCCTCCACTTT.

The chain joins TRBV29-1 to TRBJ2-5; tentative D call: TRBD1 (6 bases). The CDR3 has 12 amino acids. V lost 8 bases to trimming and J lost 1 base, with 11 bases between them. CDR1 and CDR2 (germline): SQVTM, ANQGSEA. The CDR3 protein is CSTRQVQETQYF. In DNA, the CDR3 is TGCAGCACAAGACAGGTCCAAGAGACCCAGTACTTC.

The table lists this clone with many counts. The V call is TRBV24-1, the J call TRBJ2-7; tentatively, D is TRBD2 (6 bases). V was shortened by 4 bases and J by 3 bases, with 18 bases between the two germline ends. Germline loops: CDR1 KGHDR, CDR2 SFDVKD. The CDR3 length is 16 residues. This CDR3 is CATSEPAGGARYEQYF. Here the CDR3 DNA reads TGTGCCACCAGTGAGCCTGCCGGAGGGGCTCGCTACGAGCAGTACTTC.

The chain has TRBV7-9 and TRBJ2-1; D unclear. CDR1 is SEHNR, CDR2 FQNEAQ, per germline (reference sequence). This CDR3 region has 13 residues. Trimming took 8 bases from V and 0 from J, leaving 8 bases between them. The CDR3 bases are TGTGCCAGCCCTGCTAGCTCCTACAATGAGCAGTTCTTC. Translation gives CASPASSYNEQFF. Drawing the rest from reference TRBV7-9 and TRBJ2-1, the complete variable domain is DTGVSQNPRHKITKRGQNVTFRCDPISEHNRLYWYRQTLGQGPEFLTYFQNEAQLEKSRLLSDRFSAERPKGSFSTLEIQRTEQGDSAMYLCASPASSYNEQFFGPGTRLTVL.

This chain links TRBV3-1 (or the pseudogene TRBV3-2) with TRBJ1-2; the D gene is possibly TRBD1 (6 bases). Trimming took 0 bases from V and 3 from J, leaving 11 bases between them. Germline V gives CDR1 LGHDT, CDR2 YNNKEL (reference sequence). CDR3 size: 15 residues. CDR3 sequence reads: CASSQEKDSDYGYTF. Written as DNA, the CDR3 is TGTGCCAGCAGCCAAGAGAAGGACAGTGACTATGGCTACACCTTC.

CDR3 bases: TGTGCCAGCAGCGTAGTGCTAGCGGGGGGCCAAGAGACCCAGTACTTC. As protein: CASSVVLAGGQETQYF. The chain is built from TRBV9 and TRBJ2-5; 11 bases agree with TRBD2. Germline V CDR1 and CDR2: SGDLS, YYNGEE. The CDR3 spans 16 residues. Trimming at V came to 0 bases and at J to 1 base, leaving 2 bases not matched to a gene.

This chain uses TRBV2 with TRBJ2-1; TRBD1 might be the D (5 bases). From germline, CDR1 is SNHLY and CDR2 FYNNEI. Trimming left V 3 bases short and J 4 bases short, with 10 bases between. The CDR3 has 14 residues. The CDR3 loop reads CASSEQGSYNEQFF. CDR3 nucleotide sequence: TGTGCCAGCAGTGAGCAGGGATCGTACAATGAGCAGTTCTTC.

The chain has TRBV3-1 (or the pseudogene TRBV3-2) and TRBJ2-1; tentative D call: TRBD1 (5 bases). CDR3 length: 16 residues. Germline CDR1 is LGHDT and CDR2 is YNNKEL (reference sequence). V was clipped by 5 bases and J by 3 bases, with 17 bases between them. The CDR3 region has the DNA TGTGCCAGCAGCACAAGCAGGGCTAGGAACTACAATGAGCAGTTCTTC. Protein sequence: CASSTSRARNYNEQFF.

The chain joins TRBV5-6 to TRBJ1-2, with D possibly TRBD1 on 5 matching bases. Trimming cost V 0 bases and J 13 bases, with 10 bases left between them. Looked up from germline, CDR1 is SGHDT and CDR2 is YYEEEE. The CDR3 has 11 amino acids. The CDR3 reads CASSLVSGCTF. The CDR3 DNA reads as TGTGCCAGCAGCTTGGTGTCAGGGTGCACCTTC.

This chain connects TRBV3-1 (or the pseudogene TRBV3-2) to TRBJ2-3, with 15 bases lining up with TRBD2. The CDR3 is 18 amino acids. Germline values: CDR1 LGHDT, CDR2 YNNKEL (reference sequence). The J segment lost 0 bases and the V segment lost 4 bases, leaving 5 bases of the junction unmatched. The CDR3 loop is CASSLGLAGGPSTDTQYF. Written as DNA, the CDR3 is TGTGCCAGCAGCCTGGGACTAGCGGGGGGCCCTAGCACAGATACGCAGTATTTT.

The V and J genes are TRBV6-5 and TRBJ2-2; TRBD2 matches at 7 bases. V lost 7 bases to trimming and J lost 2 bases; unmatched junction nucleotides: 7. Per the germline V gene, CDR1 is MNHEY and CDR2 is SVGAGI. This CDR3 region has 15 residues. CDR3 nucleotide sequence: TGTGCCAGCACCGGGGACTATTTAAACACCGGGGAGCTGTTTTTT. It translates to CASTGDYLNTGELFF.